The entry that follows covers one T cell receptor (beta chain) sequence. Generated by immunoSEQ multiplex PCR, the TCRdb table keeps only in-frame clones and is missing some. The top ten hold less than 5% of the sample, which has about 29,000 clones, about 92% seen once. This sample was taken from a study of T cells in tuberculosis. The CDR3 covers 18 residues. Trimming cost V 2 bases and J 3 bases, with 23 bases left between them. Germline assignment: CDR1 MGHRA and CDR2 YSYEKL. The source of this sequence is a donor aged 10-29 years with latent tuberculosis or without tuberculosis infection. The specimen sequenced was PBMCs. This sequence joins TRBV4-1 and TRBJ2-7, with D maybe TRBD1 (6 bases). CDR3 nucleotide sequence: TGCGCCAGCAGCCAACACGACGCAGGGGTATTGGCGGGCTACGAGCAGTACTTC. It encodes CASSQHDAGVLAGYEQYF.